The source of this T cell receptor (beta chain) is a study of blood T cell repertoires in COVID-19. The overall study: The origin of the acute and convalescent COVID-19 samples was the United States, Italy and Spain. Nucleic acid was either cDNA or gDNA, and it came from T cells, B-cell-depleted T cells, or PBMCs.

How the authors handled the data: The assay estimated nucleated cells by amplifying reference gene primers. This table comes from immunoSEQ multiplex PCR, and its TCRdb copy is limited to in-frame clones, with some not included. That table gives V, J and clone size, and the DNA gave D and trimming. The profile shows 110,000 or so clones, about 89% of them singletons. Germline V CDR1 and CDR2: SGHNT, YENEEA. Trimming pared 1 base from V and 6 bases from J, leaving 7 bases between. This CDR3 region has 13 residues. The TCR comes from a human donor with acute or convalescent COVID-19. The donor label of this sample is uncertain. The rearrangement joins TRBV11-3 to TRBJ2-1; possible D gene TRBD2, 6 bases. Sequenced input: peripheral blood. This chain's CDR3 is CASSLGRVNEQFF. The CDR3 DNA follows: TGTGCCAGCAGCTTAGGGAGGGTCAATGAGCAGTTCTTC.